A single sample gave rise to the 10 T cell receptor beta chains below, sequenced in a study of control samples from healthy donors and cancer patients. TCRdb keeps only in-frame clones here, not all; method: immunoSEQ multiplex PCR. The data hold just under 80,000 clones, with around nine tenths observed a single time. The source material was PBMCs. These receptor sequences come from a woman aged 55-75 years with head and neck cancer.

The CDR3 coding sequence is TGTGCCAGCAGCTTACATAGCGCTGAGCAGTTCTTC. Its translation: CASSLHSAEQFF. V usage is TRBV7-9 and J usage is TRBJ2-1; D is possibly TRBD2 (5 bases). The CDR3 is 12 residues long. Trimming removed 2 bases at V and 9 bases at J, with 8 bases between. Looked up from germline, CDR1 is SEHNR and CDR2 is FQNEAQ (reference sequence). Combining the CDR3 with reference TRBV7-9 and TRBJ2-1 gives the whole variable domain DTGVSQNPRHKITKRGQNVTFRCDPISEHNRLYWYRQTLGQGPEFLTYFQNEAQLEKSRLLSDRFSAERPKGSFSTLEIQRTEQGDSAMYLCASSLHSAEQFFGPGTRLTVL.

The V gene is TRBV7-9, the J gene TRBJ2-7; 7 bases fit TRBD1. In germline, CDR1 is SEHNR, CDR2 FQNEAQ (reference sequence). CDR3 length equals 14 residues. The junction had 7 bases not matched to a gene; V was cut back by 4 bases and J by 4 bases. As DNA, the CDR3 is TGTGCCAGCAGCTCGACAGGGATCTCTTACGAGCAGTACTTC. Protein product: CASSSTGISYEQYF.

This clone was detected only once. The gene calls are TRBV5-1 and TRBJ2-7; no reliable D call. CDR3 length equals 12 residues. Germline-derived CDR1 and CDR2 are SGHRS and YFSETQ. Trimming cost V 5 bases and J 7 bases, with 13 bases left between them. The CDR3 DNA sequence: TGCGCCAGCAGTCTCGCATTGACGGAGCAGTACTTC. Translated: CASSLALTEQYF.

The chain couples TRBV4-3 to TRBJ2-1, with 10 nucleotides matching TRBD1. Germline V gives CDR1 LGHNA, CDR2 YSLEER. V gave up 3 bases and J gave up 8 bases; unmatched junction bases: 7. The CDR3 has 15 residues. CDR3 in amino acids: CASSQGDRGVDEQFF. In nucleotides, the CDR3 is TGCGCCAGCAGCCAGGGGGACAGGGGAGTCGATGAGCAGTTCTTC.

The chain joins TRBV15 to TRBJ1-1; 9 bases map to TRBD1. The CDR3 is 13 residues long. The J segment lost 4 bases and the V segment lost 5 bases, leaving 2 bases of the junction unmatched. Germline V lookup: CDR1 LNHNV, CDR2 YYDKDF (reference sequence). DNA of the CDR3: TGTGCCACCAGCTGGGGACAGGGCACTGAAGCTTTCTTT. It codes for CATSWGQGTEAFF.

This clone was counted once. The V gene is TRBV5-1, the J gene TRBJ2-5; D remains unclear. CDR3 length: 15 residues. V shed 4 bases and J shed 5 bases, with 18 bases lying between them. Germline loops: CDR1 SGHRS, CDR2 YFSETQ. The CDR3 loop reads CASSPNYDVRETQYF. Here the CDR3 DNA reads TGCGCCAGCAGCCCCAACTACGACGTTCGGGAGACCCAGTACTTC.

This clone was seen a few times. The chain joins TRBV24-1 to TRBJ2-3; TRBD2 is a possible D gene (6 bases). Germline CDR1 is KGHDR and CDR2 is SFDVKD. Trimming shortened V by 3 bases and J by 3 bases, and 12 bases separated the two germline ends. CDR3 size: 15 residues. The CDR3 DNA follows: TGTGCCACCAGTGATCGGAGGAGGGGTACAGATACGCAGTATTTT. Encoded protein: CATSDRRRGTDTQYF.

This chain uses TRBV6-6 with TRBJ1-1; D gene unclear. The CDR3 length is 12 residues. The germline gives CDR1 MNHNY, CDR2 SVGAGI (reference sequence). The V end lost 7 bases, the J end lost 4 bases, and 10 bases lay between the germline ends. The CDR3 sequence: CASIVSGTEAFF. For the CDR3, the DNA is TGTGCCAGCATAGTTTCAGGCACTGAAGCTTTCTTT.

The chain joins TRBV19 to TRBJ2-7; D gene unclear. The CDR3 is made up of 14 amino acids. The V end lost 10 bases, the J end lost 2 bases, and 18 bases lay between the germline ends. CDR1 LNHDA and CDR2 SQIVND come from the germline V gene (reference sequence). The CDR3: CATSRTKGAYEQYF. In nucleotides, the CDR3 is TGTGCCACCTCCCGGACCAAAGGTGCCTACGAGCAGTACTTC.

Written as DNA, the CDR3 is TGTGCCACCAGTGATTTGGCGGCCGGGATCTACGAGCAGTACTTC. Protein: CATSDLAAGIYEQYF. This sequence joins TRBV24-1 and TRBJ2-7, with D possibly matching TRBD2 (5 bases). This CDR3 region has 15 residues. Germline CDR1 and CDR2: KGHDR and SFDVKD. V was trimmed by 0 bases and J by 3 bases, leaving 11 bases between them.